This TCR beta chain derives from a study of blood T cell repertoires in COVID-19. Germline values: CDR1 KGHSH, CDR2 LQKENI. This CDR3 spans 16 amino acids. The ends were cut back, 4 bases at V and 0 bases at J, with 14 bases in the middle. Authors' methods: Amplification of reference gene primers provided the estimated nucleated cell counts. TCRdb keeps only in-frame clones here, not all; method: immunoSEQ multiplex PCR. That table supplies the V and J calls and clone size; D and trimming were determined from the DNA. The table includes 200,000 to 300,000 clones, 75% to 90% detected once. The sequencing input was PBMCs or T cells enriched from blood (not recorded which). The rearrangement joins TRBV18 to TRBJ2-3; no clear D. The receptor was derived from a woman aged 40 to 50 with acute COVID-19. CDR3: CASSQLTPSSTDTQYF. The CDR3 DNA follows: TGTGCCAGCTCACAACTGACACCATCTAGCACAGATACGCAGTATTTT.